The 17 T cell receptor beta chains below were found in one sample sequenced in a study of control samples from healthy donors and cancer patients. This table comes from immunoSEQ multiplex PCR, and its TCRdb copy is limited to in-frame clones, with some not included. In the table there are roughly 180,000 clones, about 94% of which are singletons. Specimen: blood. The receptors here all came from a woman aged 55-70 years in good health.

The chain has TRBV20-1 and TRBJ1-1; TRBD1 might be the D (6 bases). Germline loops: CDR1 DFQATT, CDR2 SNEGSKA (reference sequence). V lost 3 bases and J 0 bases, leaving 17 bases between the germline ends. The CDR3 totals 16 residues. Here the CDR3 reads CSASTLDSSMNTEAFF. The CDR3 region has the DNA TGCAGTGCTAGTACTCTGGACAGCTCGATGAACACTGAAGCTTTCTTT.

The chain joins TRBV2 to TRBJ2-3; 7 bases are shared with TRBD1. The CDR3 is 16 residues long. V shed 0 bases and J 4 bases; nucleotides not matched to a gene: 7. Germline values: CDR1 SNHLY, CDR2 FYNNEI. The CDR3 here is CASSEAGDSGADTQYF. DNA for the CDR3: TGTGCCAGCAGTGAAGCGGGGGACAGTGGGGCAGATACGCAGTATTTT.

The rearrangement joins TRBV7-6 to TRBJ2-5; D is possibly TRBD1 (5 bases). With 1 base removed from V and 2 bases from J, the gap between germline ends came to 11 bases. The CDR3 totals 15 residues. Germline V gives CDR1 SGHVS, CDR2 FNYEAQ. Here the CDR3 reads CASSLVAGYQETQYF. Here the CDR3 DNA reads TGTGCCAGCAGCTTAGTGGCAGGGTATCAAGAGACCCAGTACTTC.

In DNA form, the CDR3 reads TGTGCCAGCTCACCAACGGGTGGAACTAATGAAAAACTGTTTTTT. This translates into CASSPTGGTNEKLFF. V usage is TRBV18 and J usage is TRBJ1-4, with D uncertain. The germline CDR1 and CDR2 sequences are KGHSH and LQKENI. This CDR3 has 15 amino acids. The V and J ends lost 2 bases and 1 base respectively, with 8 bases between them.

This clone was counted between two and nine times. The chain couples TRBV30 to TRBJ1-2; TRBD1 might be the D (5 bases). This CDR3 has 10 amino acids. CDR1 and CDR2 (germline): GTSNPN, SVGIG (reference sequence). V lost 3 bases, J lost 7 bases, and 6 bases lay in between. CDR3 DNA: TGTGCCTGGAGGAGGGGTGGCTACACCTTC. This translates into CAWRRGGYTF.

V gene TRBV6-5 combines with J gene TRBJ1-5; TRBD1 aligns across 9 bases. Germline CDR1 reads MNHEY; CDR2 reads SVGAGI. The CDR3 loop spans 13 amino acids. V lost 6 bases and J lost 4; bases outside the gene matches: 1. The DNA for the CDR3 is TGTGCCAGCAGGGGACAGGGTAATCAGCCCCAGCATTTT. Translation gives CASRGQGNQPQHF.

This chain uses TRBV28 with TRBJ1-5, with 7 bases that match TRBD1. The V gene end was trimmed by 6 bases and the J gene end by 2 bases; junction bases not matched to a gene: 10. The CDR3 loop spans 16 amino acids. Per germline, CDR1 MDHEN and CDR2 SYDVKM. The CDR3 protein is CASSTERGLGNQPQHF. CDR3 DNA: TGTGCCAGCAGCACCGAAAGGGGGCTGGGCAATCAGCCCCAGCATTTT.

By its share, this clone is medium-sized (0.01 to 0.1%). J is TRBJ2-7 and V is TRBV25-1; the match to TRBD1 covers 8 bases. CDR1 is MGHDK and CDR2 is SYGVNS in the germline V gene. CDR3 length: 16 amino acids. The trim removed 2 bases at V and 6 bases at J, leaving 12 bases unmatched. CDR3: CASSEGYRDRPSEQYF. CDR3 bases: TGTGCCAGCAGTGAAGGGTACCGGGACAGGCCCTCCGAGCAGTACTTC.

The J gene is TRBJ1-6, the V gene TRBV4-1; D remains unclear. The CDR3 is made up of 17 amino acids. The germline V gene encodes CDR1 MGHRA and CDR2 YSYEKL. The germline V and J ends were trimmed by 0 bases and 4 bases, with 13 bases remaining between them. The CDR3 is CASSQDLGGIYNSPLHF. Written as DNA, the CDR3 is TGCGCCAGCAGCCAAGATTTAGGAGGGATTTATAATTCACCCCTCCACTTT.

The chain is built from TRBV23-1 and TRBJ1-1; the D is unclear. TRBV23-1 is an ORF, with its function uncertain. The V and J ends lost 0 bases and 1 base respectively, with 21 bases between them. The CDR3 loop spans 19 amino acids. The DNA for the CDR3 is TGCGCCAGCAGTCAATCTGTGAGGTCTTGTGTCCATTCGAACACTGAAGCTTTCTTT. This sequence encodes CASSQSVRSCVHSNTEAFF.

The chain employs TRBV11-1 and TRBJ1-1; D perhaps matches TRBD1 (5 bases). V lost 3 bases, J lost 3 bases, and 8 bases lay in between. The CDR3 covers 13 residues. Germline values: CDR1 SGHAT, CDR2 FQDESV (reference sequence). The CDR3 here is CASSFRVDTEAFF. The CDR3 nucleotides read TGTGCCAGCAGCTTCAGGGTTGACACTGAAGCTTTCTTT.

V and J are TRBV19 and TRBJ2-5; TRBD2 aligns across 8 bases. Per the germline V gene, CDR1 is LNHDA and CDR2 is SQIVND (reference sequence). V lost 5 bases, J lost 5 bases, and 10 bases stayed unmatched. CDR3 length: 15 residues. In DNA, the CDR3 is TGTGCCAGTAGTGTAAGCGGGGGACGGGGGGAGACCCAGTACTTC. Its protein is CASSVSGGRGETQYF.

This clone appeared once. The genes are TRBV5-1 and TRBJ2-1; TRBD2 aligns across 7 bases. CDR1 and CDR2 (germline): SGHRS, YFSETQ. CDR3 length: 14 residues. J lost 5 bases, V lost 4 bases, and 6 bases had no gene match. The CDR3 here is CASSGTTVNNEQFF. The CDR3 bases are TGCGCCAGCAGCGGGACTACCGTTAACAATGAGCAGTTCTTC.

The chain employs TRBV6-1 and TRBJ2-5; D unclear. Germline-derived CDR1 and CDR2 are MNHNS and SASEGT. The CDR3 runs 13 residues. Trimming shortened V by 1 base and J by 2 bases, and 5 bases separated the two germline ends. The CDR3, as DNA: TGTGCCAGCAGTGAAGTGGAGCAAGAGACCCAGTACTTC. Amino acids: CASSEVEQETQYF.

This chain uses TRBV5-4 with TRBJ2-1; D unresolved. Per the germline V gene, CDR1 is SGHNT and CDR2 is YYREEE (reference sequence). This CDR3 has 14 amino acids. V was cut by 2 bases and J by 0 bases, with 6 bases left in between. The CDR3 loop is CASSFLSSYNEQFF. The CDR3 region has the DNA TGTGCCAGCAGCTTCCTGAGCTCCTACAATGAGCAGTTCTTC.

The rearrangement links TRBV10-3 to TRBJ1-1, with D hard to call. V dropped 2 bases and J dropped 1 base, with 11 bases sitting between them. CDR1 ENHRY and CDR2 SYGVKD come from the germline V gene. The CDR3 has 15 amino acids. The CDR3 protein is CAISETLEPNTEAFF. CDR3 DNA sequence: TGTGCCATCAGTGAGACTTTAGAACCGAACACTGAAGCTTTCTTT.

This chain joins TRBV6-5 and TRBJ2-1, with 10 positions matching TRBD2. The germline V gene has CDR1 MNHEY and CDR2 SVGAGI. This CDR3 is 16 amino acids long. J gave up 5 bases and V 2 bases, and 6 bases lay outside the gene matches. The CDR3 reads CASSYPSGGGNNEQFF. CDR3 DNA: TGTGCCAGCAGTTACCCAAGCGGGGGGGGAAACAATGAGCAGTTCTTC.